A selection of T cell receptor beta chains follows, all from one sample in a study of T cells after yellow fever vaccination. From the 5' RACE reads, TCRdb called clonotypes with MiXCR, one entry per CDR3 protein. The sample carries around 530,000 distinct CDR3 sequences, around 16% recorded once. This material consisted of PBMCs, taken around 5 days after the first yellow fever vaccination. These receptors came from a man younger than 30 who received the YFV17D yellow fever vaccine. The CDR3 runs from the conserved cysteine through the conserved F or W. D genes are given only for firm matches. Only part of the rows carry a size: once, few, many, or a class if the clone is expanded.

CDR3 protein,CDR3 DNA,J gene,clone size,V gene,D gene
CATLAGGLAILGETQYF,TGTGCCACCCTAGCGGGGGGCCTGGCGATTTTGGGAGAGACCCAGTACTTC,TRBJ2-5,-,TRBV10-3,TRBD2
CASRTDPNTEAFF,TGCGCCAGCAGGACAGACCCGAACACTGAAGCTTTCTTT,TRBJ1-1,few,TRBV5-1,-
CASSIHQGMRYNEQFF,TGTGCCAGTAGTATTCATCAGGGGATGCGTTACAATGAGCAGTTCTTC,TRBJ2-1,-,TRBV19,-
CASSADFDSYEQYF,TGTGCCAGCAGCGCGGACTTTGACTCCTACGAGCAGTACTTC,TRBJ2-7,-,TRBV7-9,-
CASSPPGGHGERFF,TGTGCCAGCAGCCCTCCAGGCGGTCACGGGGAACGGTTTTTT,TRBJ1-4,-,TRBV9,-
CSARDSRTTQETQYF,TGCAGTGCTAGAGACTCCCGGACTACCCAAGAGACCCAGTACTTC,TRBJ2-5,once,TRBV20-1,-
CASSLGGGGTEAFF,TGCGCCAGCAGCTTGGGTGGGGGTGGAACTGAAGCTTTCTTT,TRBJ1-1,many,TRBV5-1,-
CASSLIPGSDTGELFF,TGTGCCAGCAGCTTAATCCCGGGTTCGGACACCGGGGAGCTGTTTTTT,TRBJ2-2,-,TRBV7-6,-
CASSLRLAGGFGNEQFF,TGCGCCAGCAGCCTCAGACTAGCGGGGGGCTTCGGCAATGAGCAGTTCTTC,TRBJ2-1,-,TRBV5-1,TRBD2
CASKVPWRFHYNSPLHF,TGTGCCAGCAAGGTGCCCTGGAGGTTCCATTATAATTCACCCCTCCACTTT,TRBJ1-6,few,TRBV7-9,-
CASSLVMGQPNTEAFF,TGTGCCAGCAGCTTAGTAATGGGACAGCCGAACACTGAAGCTTTCTTT,TRBJ1-1,few,TRBV11-2,TRBD1
CASSPKAGGVETEAFF,TGTGCCAGCAGCCCTAAAGCCGGGGGGGTGGAAACTGAAGCTTTCTTT,TRBJ1-1,few,TRBV11-1,-
CASSTGTASKKTQYF,TGTGCCAGTAGTACCGGGACAGCGTCCAAGAAGACCCAGTACTTC,TRBJ2-5,few,TRBV19,TRBD1
CASSPRTLGYTGELFF,TGTGCCAGCAGCCCCAGGACACTAGGCTACACCGGGGAGCTGTTTTTT,TRBJ2-2,few,TRBV11-2,-
CSVEPASGVQETQYF,TGCAGCGTTGAACCCGCTAGCGGGGTACAAGAGACCCAGTACTTC,TRBJ2-5,few,TRBV29-1,TRBD2
CASSQGGQEIYGYTF,TGCGCCAGCAGCCAAGGGGGACAGGAGATCTATGGCTACACCTTC,TRBJ1-2,many,TRBV4-1,TRBD1
CASSPRTLETQYF,TGCGCCAGCAGCCCGAGGACTCTTGAGACCCAGTACTTC,TRBJ2-5,few,TRBV5-1,-
CSVDRQGNTGELFF,TGCAGCGTTGATAGGCAGGGGAACACCGGGGAGCTGTTTTTT,TRBJ2-2,-,TRBV29-1,-
CAIARGEQETQYF,TGTGCCATCGCGCGAGGGGAGCAAGAGACCCAGTACTTC,TRBJ2-5,few,TRBV10-3,-
CASSTLDRGLNTEAFF,TGTGCCAGTAGTACCTTGGACAGGGGCCTGAACACTGAAGCTTTCTTT,TRBJ1-1,many,TRBV19,TRBD1
CASSQDGAAKGEQFF,TGTGCCAGCAGCCAAGATGGGGCAGCCAAGGGTGAGCAGTTCTTC,TRBJ2-1,few,TRBV3-1,-
CASRGLTVNTEAFF,TGCGCCAGTCGGGGCCTAACAGTGAACACTGAAGCTTTCTTT,TRBJ1-1,few,TRBV4-1,-
CASSQRGGSGAETQYF,TGTGCCAGCAGCCAACGAGGGGGTAGCGGGGCAGAGACCCAGTACTTC,TRBJ2-5,-,TRBV7-9,TRBD2